These 32 T cell receptor beta chains were all obtained from the same sample, sequenced in a study of CD8 T cells in Susac syndrome (dated by TCRdb to between 2018 and 2021). Library preparation employed the immunoSEQ multiplex PCR assay. RNA was extracted with the RNeasy kit and about 0.5 to 1 ug was reverse transcribed using random hexamers. Starting from the raw public reads, TCRdb applied fastp trimming at Q25, assembled clones with MiXCR and retained in-frame beta chains. Under each unique CDR3 protein, matching rows form one entry showing the most common genes and DNA. This sample is represented by a few hundred thousand distinct CDR3 sequences; approximately 85% of them were singletons. About 0.11% of the sample comes from the top ten. Sequencing input: CD8+ T cells from PBMCs. These receptors were obtained from a human donor with multiple sclerosis.

The V call is TRBV2, the J call TRBJ2-7; tentatively, D is TRBD2 (6 bases). From germline, CDR1 is SNHLY and CDR2 FYNNEI. CDR3 length equals 14 residues. V dropped 4 bases and J dropped 3 bases, with 13 bases sitting between them. The CDR3 DNA reads as TGTGCCAGCAGTGGATTAGCGGTGTACTACGAGCAGTACTTC. Protein: CASSGLAVYYEQYF. The full variable domain, its missing parts supplied by reference TRBV2 and TRBJ2-7, is EPEVTQTPSHQVTQMGQEVILRCVPISNHLYFYWYRQILGQKVEFLVSFYNNEISEKSEIFDDQFSVERPDGSNFTLKIRSTKLEDSAMYFCASSGLAVYYEQYFGPGTRLTVT.

This clonotype was counted a few times. The V and J genes are TRBV9 and TRBJ2-7, with D unresolved. Germline CDR1 and CDR2: SGDLS and YYNGEE. CDR3 size: 13 residues. V was shortened by 0 bases and J by 4 bases, with 8 bases between the two germline ends. CDR3 sequence: CASSVGLGYEQYF. The DNA for the CDR3 is TGTGCCAGCAGCGTAGGACTCGGGTACGAGCAGTACTTC. The whole variable domain, filled in from reference TRBV9 and TRBJ2-7, reads DSGVTQTPKHLITATGQRVTLRCSPRSGDLSVYWYQQSLDQGLQFLIQYYNGEERAKGNILERFSAQQFPDLHSELNLSSLELGDSALYFCASSVGLGYEQYFGPGTRLTVT.

V and J are TRBV7-9 and TRBJ2-7, with 9 bases identical to TRBD1. Germline assignment: CDR1 SEHNR and CDR2 FQNEAQ (reference sequence). CDR3 length equals 14 residues. After removal of 7 bases from V and 2 bases from J, the junction contained 6 bases not matched to a gene. The CDR3 loop is CASIQGAGPYEQYF. In DNA form, the CDR3 reads TGTGCCAGCATACAGGGGGCTGGCCCCTACGAGCAGTACTTC.

V gene TRBV5-1 combines with J gene TRBJ2-7; D gene uncertain. V was pared by 4 bases and J by 6 bases, with 11 bases between. The CDR3 is 12 amino acids. Germline CDR1 and CDR2: SGHRS and YFSETQ. The CDR3 loop is CASSPPGAEQYF. The CDR3 DNA follows: TGCGCCAGCAGCCCCCCCGGTGCCGAGCAGTACTTC.

V and J are TRBV30 and TRBJ2-2, with 11 bases that match TRBD2. Germline CDR1 reads GTSNPN; CDR2 reads SVGIG (reference sequence). The ends lost 4 bases at V and 6 bases at J; junction bases unmatched: 13. CDR3 length: 17 residues. CDR3 coding DNA: TGTGCCTGGATTCGACTAGCGGGACCTCGGGCGCCCGGGGAGCTGTTTTTT. Its translation: CAWIRLAGPRAPGELFF.

The chain uses TRBV24-1 and TRBJ2-3; 8 nucleotides line up with TRBD1. This CDR3 comprises 15 residues. The V gene end was trimmed by 4 bases and the J gene end by 0 bases; junction bases not matched to a gene: 2. Germline values: CDR1 KGHDR, CDR2 SFDVKD. CDR3 nucleotide sequence: TGTGCCACCAGTGAGCGGACAGGGAGCACAGATACGCAGTATTTT. This sequence encodes CATSERTGSTDTQYF.

The genes are TRBV11-2 and TRBJ2-3, with TRBD1 matching over 8 bases. CDR1 is SGHAT and CDR2 is FQNNGV in the germline V gene. Trimming cost V 4 bases and J 0 bases; bases outside gene matches: 3. This CDR3 comprises 15 residues. CDR3 in amino acids: CASSYGQGSTDTQYF. Here the CDR3 DNA reads TGTGCCAGCAGCTACGGACAGGGCAGCACAGATACGCAGTATTTT. The whole variable domain, filled in from reference TRBV11-2 and TRBJ2-3, reads EAGVAQSPRYKIIEKRQSVAFWCNPISGHATLYWYQQILGQGPKLLIQFQNNGVVDDSQLPKDRFSAERLKGVDSTLKIQPAKLEDSAVYLCASSYGQGSTDTQYFGPGTRLTVL.

J is TRBJ2-7 and V is TRBV15, with a weak D call TRBD1 (5 bases). The CDR3 is 13 residues long. Germline CDR1 LNHNV, CDR2 YYDKDF (reference sequence). V was pared by 2 bases and J by 1 base, with 6 bases between. CDR3 amino acids: CATSRQGSYEQYF. The CDR3 DNA sequence: TGTGCCACCAGCAGACAGGGTTCCTACGAGCAGTACTTC.

This chain uses TRBV5-5 with TRBJ2-7, with TRBD2 identical over 7 bases. Germline CDR1 and CDR2: SGHKS and YYEKEE (reference sequence). The CDR3 length is 15 residues. V was clipped by 4 bases and J by 2 bases; unmatched bases: 9. This chain's CDR3 is CASSPRGVGTYEQYF. DNA of the CDR3: TGTGCCAGCAGCCCACGGGGGGTAGGGACCTACGAGCAGTACTTC.

The V call is TRBV3-1, the J call TRBJ2-1, with TRBD2 matching 13 bases. Germline V CDR1 and CDR2: LGHDT, YNNKEL (reference sequence). This CDR3 is built from 17 residues. V was pared by 4 bases and J by 7 bases, with 10 bases of the junction left unmatched. CDR3 sequence (DNA): TGTGCCAGCAGCCCAGAGGGACTAGCGGGACTTCGGAATGAGCAGTTCTTC. It encodes CASSPEGLAGLRNEQFF.

This chain uses TRBV4-2 with TRBJ2-1, with 8 bases matching TRBD2. This CDR3 spans 13 amino acids. V shed 4 bases, J shed 10 bases, and the junction held 6 bases outside the gene matches. Germline CDR1 is LGHNA and CDR2 is YNFKEQ. The CDR3 sequence: CASSPGGAAEQFF. The DNA for the CDR3 is TGTGCCAGCAGCCCGGGAGGGGCGGCCGAGCAGTTCTTC.

The CDR3 bases are TGTGCCAGCAGCTCCAGAGCGGCAGTGCAGCAGTACTTC. This codes for CASSSRAAVQQYF. The chain links TRBV7-9 to TRBJ2-7; D perhaps matches TRBD2 (5 bases). This CDR3 comprises 13 residues. Germline V gene lookup returns CDR1 SEHNR and CDR2 FQNEAQ (reference sequence). The V gene lost 4 bases and the J gene lost 8 bases, with 15 bases spanning the gap.

This clonotype was observed once. The V gene is TRBV7-9, the J gene TRBJ2-7, with D possibly TRBD2 on 5 matching bases. The CDR3 consists of 15 residues. V lost 5 bases, J lost 2 bases, and 16 bases lay in between. Germline CDR1 and CDR2: SEHNR and FQNEAQ (reference sequence). CDR3 region: CASSLPSGLTYEQYF. The CDR3 region has the DNA TGTGCCAGCAGCCTCCCGAGCGGACTCACCTACGAGCAGTACTTC.

CDR3 DNA: TGTGCCAGCAAGGGGGGAACAGGAGAGTCGGAGGAGCAGTACTTC. This sequence encodes CASKGGTGESEEQYF. The chain links TRBV27 to TRBJ2-7; either TRBD1 or TRBD2 may fit D (6 bases each). Trimming removed 7 bases at V and 7 bases at J, with 23 bases between. Germline CDR1 reads MNHEY; CDR2 reads SMNVEV (reference sequence). This CDR3 is built from 15 residues.

The chain uses TRBV2 and TRBJ1-2; D not resolved. The length of the CDR3 is 13 residues. CDR1 is SNHLY and CDR2 is FYNNEI in the germline V gene. V lost 8 bases and J lost 7, with 17 bases in between. CDR3 sequence (DNA): TGTGCCAGCCCCGGGATGAGAATCACTGGCTACACCTTC. Amino acid sequence: CASPGMRITGYTF.

The gene calls are TRBV6-1 and TRBJ2-7; 11 nucleotides align to TRBD1. This CDR3 has 16 residues. The junction had 10 bases not matched to a gene; V was cut back by 4 bases and J by 5 bases. The germline gives CDR1 MNHNS, CDR2 SASEGT. The CDR3 bases are TGTGCCAGCAGTGCCACCGGGACAGGGGGTTTCAACGAGCAGTACTTC. Amino acid sequence: CASSATGTGGFNEQYF.

This sequence joins TRBV9 and TRBJ1-3; TRBD1 might be the D (6 bases). V gave up 3 bases and J gave up 0 bases, with 10 bases separating them. CDR1 is SGDLS, CDR2 YYNGEE, per germline. This CDR3 spans 15 amino acids. DNA for the CDR3: TGTGCCAGCAGCGAGGACAGCTTCTCTGGAAACACCATATATTTT. This gives the protein CASSEDSFSGNTIYF.

With regard to this clonotype: Given the absence of the conserved phenylalanine or tryptophan at the CDR3 end, a read error is likely. This chain links TRBV20-1 with TRBJ2-3, with D perhaps given as TRBD1 or TRBD2 (6 bases each). The CDR3 runs to 16 residues. Germline V gene lookup returns CDR1 DFQATT and CDR2 SNEGSKA (reference sequence). V lost 0 bases and J 5 bases, leaving 18 bases between the germline ends. The CDR3 bases are TGCAGTGCTAGAGATAGGGGGGCCTACCGTAGAGATACGCAGTATTCT. It translates to CSARDRGAYRRDTQYS.

The genes are TRBV5-6 and TRBJ1-4; maybe TRBD1 (5 bases). This CDR3 contains 16 residues. Per germline, CDR1 SGHDT and CDR2 YYEEEE. V gave up 3 bases and J gave up 8 bases, with 20 bases separating them. CDR3 residues: CASSWSPGWGNEKLFF. The CDR3 DNA reads as TGTGCCAGCAGCTGGTCTCCGGGATGGGGGAACGAAAAACTGTTTTTT.

CDR3 in amino acids: CASSYDRWAFF. The CDR3 region has the DNA TGTGCCAGCAGTTACGACAGGTGGGCTTTCTTT. This chain joins TRBV6-5 and TRBJ1-1; possibly TRBD1 for D (6 bases). Trimming stripped 2 bases from V and 11 bases from J, with 9 bases between. Germline CDR1 and CDR2: MNHEY and SVGAGI. This CDR3 comprises 11 residues.

The chain has TRBV4-1 and TRBJ1-2; perhaps TRBD1 as D (5 bases). The CDR3 contains 17 residues. Trimming took 4 bases from V and 5 from J, leaving 23 bases between them. Germline assignment: CDR1 MGHRA and CDR2 YSYEKL. CDR3 protein: CASSPTNYRRVGYGYTF. In nucleotides, the CDR3 is TGCGCCAGCAGCCCGACAAACTACAGGAGGGTGGGATATGGCTACACCTTC.

The chain couples TRBV10-3 to TRBJ2-2; D not resolved. The CDR3 length is 14 residues. Trimming took 0 bases from V and 6 from J, leaving 8 bases between them. CDR1 and CDR2 (germline): ENHRY, SYGVKD. This CDR3 reads CAISESSAAGELFF. The DNA for the CDR3 is TGTGCCATCAGTGAGTCATCGGCAGCCGGGGAGCTGTTTTTT.

The chain joins TRBV11-2 to TRBJ2-3; no clear D. Trimming removed 0 bases at V and 7 bases at J, with 5 bases between. CDR3 length equals 12 residues. CDR1 SGHAT and CDR2 FQNNGV come from the germline V gene. The CDR3 region is CASSLETYTQYF. As DNA, the CDR3 is TGTGCCAGCAGCTTAGAGACCTATACGCAGTATTTT.

The chain employs TRBV7-8 and TRBJ2-1; D may be TRBD2 (5 bases). Trimming cost V 6 bases and J 6 bases, with 12 bases left between them. The CDR3 spans 13 residues. Looked up from germline, CDR1 is SGHVS and CDR2 is FQNEAQ. In nucleotides, the CDR3 is TGTGCCAGCAGATATAGGGCGGGCAATGAGCAGTTCTTC. It codes for CASRYRAGNEQFF.

The gene calls are TRBV10-2 and TRBJ2-7, with D possibly matching TRBD2 (5 bases). V was cut by 4 bases and J by 4 bases, with 17 bases left in between. CDR3 size: 15 residues. The germline gives CDR1 WSHSY, CDR2 SAAADI. The CDR3 is CASSGARRFPYEQYF. CDR3 in DNA: TGCGCCAGCAGTGGAGCACGGAGGTTCCCGTACGAGCAGTACTTC.

This rearrangement joins TRBV30 to TRBJ1-1, with 10 bases lining up with TRBD1. V was clipped by 3 bases and J by 4 bases; unmatched bases: 11. This CDR3 is built from 16 residues. In germline, CDR1 is GTSNPN, CDR2 SVGIG (reference sequence). The CDR3 coding sequence is TGTGCCTGGAGGGCCGGGACAGGGGCCCCGAGCACTGAAGCTTTCTTT. It translates to CAWRAGTGAPSTEAFF.

The genes are TRBV6-1 and TRBJ1-1; possibly TRBD1 for D (6 bases). The germline gives CDR1 MNHNS, CDR2 SASEGT. The V and J ends lost 5 bases and 6 bases respectively, with 19 bases between them. CDR3 length equals 15 residues. For the CDR3, the DNA is TGTGCCAGCAGTAATTCCGGGTTGGGGGCTCCTGAAGCTTTCTTT. Amino acid sequence: CASSNSGLGAPEAFF.

This chain connects TRBV4-1 to TRBJ2-7, with 9 bases identical to TRBD1. Per the germline V gene, CDR1 is MGHRA and CDR2 is YSYEKL. Trimming cost V 4 bases and J 3 bases; bases outside gene matches: 10. The CDR3 length is 16 residues. Written as DNA, the CDR3 is TGCGCCAGCAGCCCTGAAACCGGGACAGGGAGCTACGAGCAGTACTTC. It codes for CASSPETGTGSYEQYF.

The gene calls are TRBV27 and TRBJ1-1; D ambiguous. CDR1 and CDR2 (germline): MNHEY, SMNVEV (reference sequence). The CDR3 sequence is 15 residues long. The V end lost 5 bases, the J end lost 1 base, and 14 bases lay between the germline ends. As DNA, the CDR3 is TGTGCCAGCAGTGTAACCTTCGGCGAGAACACTGAAGCTTTCTTT. This codes for CASSVTFGENTEAFF.

This chain links TRBV28 with TRBJ2-1; TRBD2 agrees at 7 bases. V lost 3 bases, J lost 6 bases, and 5 bases stayed unmatched. The CDR3 contains 14 residues. In germline, CDR1 is MDHEN, CDR2 SYDVKM. For the CDR3, the DNA is TGTGCCAGCAGTTTCCTAGCGGCCGGCAATGAGCAGTTCTTC. It is translated as CASSFLAAGNEQFF. The full variable domain, rest sourced from reference TRBV28 and TRBJ2-1, is DVKVTQSSRYLVKRTGEKVFLECVQDMDHENMFWYRQDPGLGLRLIYFSYDVKMKEKGDIPEGYSVSREKKERFSLILESASTNQTSMYLCASSFLAAGNEQFFGPGTRLTVL.

The V call is TRBV7-9, the J call TRBJ1-5; D remains unclear. CDR3 length equals 15 residues. The V gene's germline CDR1 is SEHNR and CDR2 FQNEAQ (reference sequence). V was cut by 2 bases and J by 0 bases, with 8 bases left in between. The CDR3 bases are TGTGCCAGCAGCTTAAATTCCGATAGCAATCAGCCCCAGCATTTT. Protein sequence: CASSLNSDSNQPQHF.

The chain links TRBV9 to TRBJ2-7, with 8 bases that match TRBD1. J was trimmed by 3 bases and V by 2 bases; bases with no gene match: 4. Germline V gives CDR1 SGDLS, CDR2 YYNGEE. CDR3 length equals 14 residues. DNA of the CDR3: TGTGCCAGCAGCGTTGGCAGGGGGCTCTACGAGCAGTACTTC. Translated, it gives CASSVGRGLYEQYF.